The clone carrying this T cell receptor (beta chain) was seen only a few times. The target antigen is unknown. The data were taken from a study of identical twins. Every one of the donors was a healthy Caucasian. The CDR3 loop spans 13 amino acids. Germline-derived CDR1 and CDR2 are DFQATT and SNEGSKA (reference sequence). TCRdb fed the 5' RACE reads into MiXCR, producing one record per CDR3 protein. The sample lists around 960,000 distinct CDR3 sequences; 10% to 15% were seen once. Study observations and caveats: Cross-sectional statistics, not tracking of the same donors, supported the conclusions. Out-of-frame beta sequences exhibited a weaker degree of excess twin sharing.

These data were also filed under a second study, of yellow fever vaccine responses in identical twins.

The origin of this receptor is a woman aged 18 to 35 in good health. The sample comprised PBMCs. The chain joins TRBV20-1 to TRBJ1-1, with D maybe TRBD1 (5 bases). CDR3 loop: CTKLGGLNTEAFF. The CDR3 DNA sequence: TGCACTAAACTGGGGGGTCTGAACACTGAAGCTTTCTTT.